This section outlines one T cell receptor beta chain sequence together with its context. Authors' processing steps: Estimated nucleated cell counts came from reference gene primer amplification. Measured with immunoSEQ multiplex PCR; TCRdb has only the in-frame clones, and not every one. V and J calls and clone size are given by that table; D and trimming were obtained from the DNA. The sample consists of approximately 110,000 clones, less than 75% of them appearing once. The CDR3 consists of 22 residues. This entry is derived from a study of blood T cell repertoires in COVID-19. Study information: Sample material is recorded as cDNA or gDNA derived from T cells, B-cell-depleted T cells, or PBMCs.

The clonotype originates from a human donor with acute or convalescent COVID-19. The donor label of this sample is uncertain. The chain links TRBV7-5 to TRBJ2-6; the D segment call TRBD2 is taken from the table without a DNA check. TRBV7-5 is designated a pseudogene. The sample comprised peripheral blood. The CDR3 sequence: CARSLAGWTSGGVISGANVLTF. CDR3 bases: TGTGCCAGAAGCTTAGCCGGCTGGACTAGCGGGGGTGTAATCTCTGGGGCCAACGTCCTGACTTTC.